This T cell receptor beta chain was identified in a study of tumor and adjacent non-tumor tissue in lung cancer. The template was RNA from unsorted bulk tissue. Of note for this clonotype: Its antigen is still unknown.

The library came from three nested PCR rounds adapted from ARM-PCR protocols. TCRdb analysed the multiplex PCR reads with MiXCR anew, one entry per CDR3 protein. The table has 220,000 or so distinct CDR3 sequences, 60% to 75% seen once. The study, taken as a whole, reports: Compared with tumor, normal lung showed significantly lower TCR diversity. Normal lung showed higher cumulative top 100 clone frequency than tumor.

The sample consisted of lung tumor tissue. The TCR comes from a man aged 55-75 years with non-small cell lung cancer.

The CDR3 DNA sequence: TGCGCCAGCAGCCCAGTGGGACAGAGGAGGAACACTGAAGCTTTCTTT. Protein sequence: CASSPVGQRRNTEAFF. This chain links TRBV4-1 with TRBJ1-1; 7 bases map to TRBD1. Germline-derived CDR1 and CDR2 are MGHRA and YSYEKL. CDR3 length: 16 residues. The V and J ends lost 4 bases and 1 base, in that order; junction bases with no gene match: 9.